This TCR beta chain was sequenced in a study of identical twins. Germline V CDR1 and CDR2: LNHDA, SQIVND (reference sequence). The CDR3 consists of 12 residues. The V end lost 5 bases, the J end lost 3 bases, and 8 bases lay between the germline ends. This clonotype was recorded a few times. MiXCR, applied by TCRdb to the 5' RACE reads, yields one record per CDR3 protein. The sample lists roughly 570,000 distinct CDR3 sequences, roughly 9.9% occurring once. This sample also appeared in a second study, on yellow fever vaccine responses in identical twins.

The clonotype originates from a woman aged 18-29 years in good health. J is TRBJ2-7 and V is TRBV19; TRBD1 is a possible D gene (5 bases). Sequencing used PBMCs. The CDR3 DNA reads TGTGCCAGTAGTGAACAGGACTACGAGCAGTACTTC. Translated, it gives CASSEQDYEQYF.